These 13 T cell receptor beta chains came from one sample sequenced in a study of T-cell memory formation after mild COVID-19. In TCRdb, the 5' RACE reads were re-called with MiXCR into one record per CDR3 protein. The sample yields about 250,000 distinct CDR3 sequences, 15% seen once. The sample taken for sequencing was PBMCs or a T cell subset sorted from them (not recorded which). Receptors were obtained from an adult woman who had mild COVID-19 (a few samples of this study predate the infection). Cell type and time point are not known.

The J gene is TRBJ2-7, the V gene TRBV15; the D gene is possibly TRBD1 (6 bases). Germline-derived CDR1 and CDR2 are LNHNV and YYDKDF (reference sequence). V lost 6 bases, J lost 0 bases, and 15 bases lay in between. This CDR3 has 15 amino acids. The CDR3 DNA follows: TGTGCCACCAGTAAATACCGGGACAACTCCTACGAGCAGTACTTC. Its protein is CATSKYRDNSYEQYF.

CDR3 sequence (DNA): TGTGCCTGGACCTTCGGACAGGGATTTTATGGCTACACCTTC. Protein product: CAWTFGQGFYGYTF. The chain employs TRBV30 and TRBJ1-2, with 8 bases matching TRBD1. The V gene's germline CDR1 is GTSNPN and CDR2 SVGIG (reference sequence). This CDR3 is 14 amino acids long. The V and J ends lost 4 bases and 5 bases, in that order; junction bases with no gene match: 9.

This clonotype has only a few counts. The V gene is TRBV3-1, the J gene TRBJ2-4, with D uncertain. From germline, CDR1 is LGHDT and CDR2 YNNKEL (reference sequence). With 4 bases removed from V and 1 base from J, the gap between germline ends came to 5 bases. CDR3 length: 13 amino acids. CDR3: CASSLRAKNIQYF. DNA for the CDR3: TGTGCCAGCAGCCTACGGGCCAAAAACATTCAGTACTTC.

This clonotype was counted ten times or more. This chain uses TRBV7-2 with TRBJ1-2, with D tentatively TRBD1 (5 bases). V was cut by 4 bases and J by 8 bases, with 17 bases left in between. The CDR3 covers 14 residues. Germline CDR1 SGHTA, CDR2 FQGNSA. The CDR3 here is CASSSSGGATGYTF. CDR3 nucleotide sequence: TGTGCCAGCAGCTCCTCAGGCGGGGCGACGGGCTACACCTTC.

This clonotype showed up just a few times. This chain links TRBV7-8 with TRBJ1-2; no firm D call. Germline V gives CDR1 SGHVS, CDR2 FQNEAQ. V was trimmed by 2 bases and J by 0 bases, leaving 10 bases between them. The CDR3 is 15 amino acids. The CDR3 sequence is CASSLRDWSNYGYTF. The CDR3 region has the DNA TGTGCCAGCAGCTTACGTGACTGGTCTAACTATGGCTACACCTTC.

This clonotype was detected only a few times. V usage is TRBV7-9 and J usage is TRBJ1-2; D is uncertain. Germline V gives CDR1 SEHNR, CDR2 FQNEAQ (reference sequence). The V end was cut by 5 bases, the J end by 5 bases, with 15 bases between. CDR3 length equals 14 residues. The CDR3 is CASSARELLYGYTF. The CDR3 coding sequence is TGTGCCAGCAGCGCCCGGGAGCTACTATATGGCTACACCTTC.

This clonotype appeared a few times. The chain employs TRBV2 and TRBJ2-5, with a tentative D call TRBD1 (6 bases). This CDR3 spans 13 amino acids. Germline-derived CDR1 and CDR2 are SNHLY and FYNNEI. V lost 6 bases, J lost 5 bases, and 13 bases lay in between. The chain's CDR3 is CASRNRAGETQYF. CDR3 bases: TGTGCCAGCAGGAACAGGGCCGGGGAGACCCAGTACTTC.

The chain uses TRBV12-3 or TRBV12-4 and TRBJ2-7, with 12 bases that match TRBD2. Unmatched junction bases numbered 7, after V lost 6 bases and J lost 1 base. The CDR3 runs to 16 residues. The CDR3 nucleotides read TGTGCCAGCAGCTTTATTGGGACTAGCGGGTCCTACGAGCAGTACTTC. Its translation: CASSFIGTSGSYEQYF.

This clonotype was observed a few times. The chain joins TRBV4-1 to TRBJ2-6; D is unresolved. The CDR3 has 20 amino acids. Germline CDR1 reads MGHRA; CDR2 reads YSYEKL. Between the trimmed V and J ends, which lost 0 bases and 0 bases, there was a span of 18 bases. CDR3 DNA sequence: TGCGCCAGCAGCCAAGATCTGATTGGTGTAGGGTCCTCTGGGGCCAACGTCCTGACTTTC. Protein sequence: CASSQDLIGVGSSGANVLTF.

V gene TRBV4-2 combines with J gene TRBJ2-1, with D possibly matching TRBD2 (6 bases). The CDR3 is made up of 12 amino acids. Per germline, CDR1 LGHNA and CDR2 YNFKEQ. Trimming took off 2 bases at V and 10 bases at J, with 9 bases between the two ends. The CDR3 DNA reads as TGTGCCAGCAGCCAATTCCGGGAGGAGCAGTTCTTC. Encoded protein: CASSQFREEQFF.

This chain joins TRBV30 and TRBJ1-2; no reliable D call. CDR3 length equals 12 residues. In germline, CDR1 is GTSNPN, CDR2 SVGIG (reference sequence). V lost 0 bases and J lost 6, with 8 bases in between. The CDR3 bases are TGTGCCTGGAGTGTCCTGGGGAATGGCTACACCTTC. Amino acid sequence: CAWSVLGNGYTF.

V is TRBV24-1 and J is TRBJ2-2; D is ambiguous. This CDR3 is 13 amino acids long. V gave up 9 bases and J gave up 1 base, with 8 bases separating them. Germline assignment: CDR1 KGHDR and CDR2 SFDVKD. The CDR3 loop reads CATGQLNTGELFF. The CDR3 nucleotides are TGTGCCACCGGGCAGCTGAACACCGGGGAGCTGTTTTTT.

The rearrangement joins TRBV5-1 to TRBJ2-1; 7 positions agree with TRBD2. Germline CDR1 and CDR2: SGHRS and YFSETQ. J lost 5 bases, V lost 5 bases, and 10 bases had no gene match. The CDR3 contains 15 residues. The CDR3 region is CASSPGTTMDNEQFF. The CDR3 DNA is TGCGCCAGCAGTCCCGGGACTACCATGGACAATGAGCAGTTCTTC.